This TCR beta chain was captured in a study of PD-1 blockade in mismatch repair-deficient tumors. Background on the study: Patients had 12 to 13 mismatch repair-deficient cancer types and were previously treated and progressing. Study results and caveats: Tumor-resident clones, often absent from pretreatment blood, expanded after pembrolizumab and then contracted.

All patients were mismatch repair deficient, assessed by either PCR or immunohistochemistry. The CDR3 loop spans 15 amino acids. V gave up 5 bases and J gave up 2 bases; unmatched junction bases: 7. CDR1 is LNHDA, CDR2 SQIVND, per germline (reference sequence). The protocol was immunoSEQ multiplex PCR, while the TCRdb copy is restricted to in-frame clones and leaves out a portion. The repertoire holds 100,000 to 150,000 clones, with 86% as singletons. Worth noting for this clone: Its antigen is not identified.

This sequence originates from an adult with mismatch repair-deficient cancer. V is TRBV19 and J is TRBJ2-3; 7 nucleotides align to TRBD1. The specimen was peripheral blood, collected 44 weeks after starting pembrolizumab. The CDR3 DNA reads as TGTGCCAGTAGTTCTAGGGACAGCCCCACAGATACGCAGTATTTT. Translating gives CASSSRDSPTDTQYF.